The entry that follows covers one T cell receptor beta chain sequence. What it binds is not known. This entry belongs to a study of post-analysis software for immune sequencing data. Study observations and caveats: TRBV5-6, TRBV5-1 and TRBV20-1 belonged to a set of roughly 5 TRBV segments that were more frequent in patients than controls. Versus controls, multiple sclerosis patients showed significantly lower diversity (normalized Chao1). Strong co-clustering by F measure was evident for samples that had been prepared in the same batch.

The CDR3 has 14 residues. Per the germline V gene, CDR1 is SGHKS and CDR2 is YYEKEE (reference sequence). Researchers reported that TCR beta cDNA libraries carried unique molecular identifiers. TCRdb re-called the PCR reads with MiXCR, one entry per CDR3 protein. This table holds about 820,000 distinct CDR3 sequences, approximately 53% found once. The V call is TRBV5-5, the J call TRBJ2-5; either TRBD1 or TRBD2 may supply D (5 bases each). The DNA end favors TRBJ2-7, so the J call may be wrong. This sequence was found in a girl aged 10 to 17 with multiple sclerosis. Sequencing input: blood. CDR3 loop: CASSPGTLSYEQYF. The CDR3 DNA reads TGTGCCAGCAGCCCGGGGACCCTCAGCTACGAGCAGTACTTC.